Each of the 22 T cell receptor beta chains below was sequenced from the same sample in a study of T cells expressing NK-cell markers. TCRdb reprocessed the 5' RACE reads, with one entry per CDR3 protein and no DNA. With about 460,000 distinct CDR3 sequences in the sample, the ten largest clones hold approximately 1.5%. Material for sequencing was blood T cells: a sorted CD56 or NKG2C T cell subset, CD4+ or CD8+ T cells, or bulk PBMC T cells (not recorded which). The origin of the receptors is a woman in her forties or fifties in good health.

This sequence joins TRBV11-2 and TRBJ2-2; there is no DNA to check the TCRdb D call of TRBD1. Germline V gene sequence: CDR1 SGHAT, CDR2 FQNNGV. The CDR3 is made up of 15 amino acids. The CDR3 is CASSITLGNTGELFF.

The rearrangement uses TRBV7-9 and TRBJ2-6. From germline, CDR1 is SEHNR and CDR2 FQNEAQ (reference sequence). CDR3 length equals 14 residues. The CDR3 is CASSRGSGANVLTF. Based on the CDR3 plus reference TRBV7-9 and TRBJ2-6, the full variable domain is DTGVSQNPRHKITKRGQNVTFRCDPISEHNRLYWYRQTLGQGPEFLTYFQNEAQLEKSRLLSDRFSAERPKGSFSTLEIQRTEQGDSAMYLCASSRGSGANVLTFGAGSRLTVL.

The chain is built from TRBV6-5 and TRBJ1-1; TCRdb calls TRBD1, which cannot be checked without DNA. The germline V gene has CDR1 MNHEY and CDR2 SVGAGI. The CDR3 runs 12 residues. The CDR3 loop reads CASSLDRSEAFF.

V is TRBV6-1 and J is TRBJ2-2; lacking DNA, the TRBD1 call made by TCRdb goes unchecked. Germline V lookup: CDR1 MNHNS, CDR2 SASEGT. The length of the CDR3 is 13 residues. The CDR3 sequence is CASTPVRTGELFF.

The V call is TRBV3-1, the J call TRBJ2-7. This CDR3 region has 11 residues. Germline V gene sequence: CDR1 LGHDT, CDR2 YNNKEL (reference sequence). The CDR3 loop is CASSLKGEQYF.

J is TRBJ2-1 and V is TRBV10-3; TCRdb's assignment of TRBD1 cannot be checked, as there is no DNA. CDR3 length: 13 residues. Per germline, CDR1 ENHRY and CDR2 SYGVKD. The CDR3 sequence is CAISESRVREQFF.

The CDR3: CASSSGLRLAGGESYNEQFF. V usage is TRBV5-1 and J usage is TRBJ2-1; TCRdb picks TRBD2, but there is no DNA to check that call. Germline CDR1 and CDR2: SGHRS and YFSETQ. This CDR3 region has 20 residues.

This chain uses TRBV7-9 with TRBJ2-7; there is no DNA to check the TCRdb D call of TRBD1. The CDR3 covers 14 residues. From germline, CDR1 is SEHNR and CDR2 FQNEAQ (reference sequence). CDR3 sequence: CASSWIQGIYEQYF.

The CDR3 is CASRRQSYIITEAFF. The chain employs TRBV6-5 and TRBJ1-1. The germline V gene has CDR1 MNHEY and CDR2 SVGAGI. This CDR3 spans 15 amino acids.

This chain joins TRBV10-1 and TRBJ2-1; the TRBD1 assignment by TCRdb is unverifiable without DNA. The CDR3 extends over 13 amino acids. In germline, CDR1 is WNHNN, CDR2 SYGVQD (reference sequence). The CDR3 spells CASMDGESNEQFF.

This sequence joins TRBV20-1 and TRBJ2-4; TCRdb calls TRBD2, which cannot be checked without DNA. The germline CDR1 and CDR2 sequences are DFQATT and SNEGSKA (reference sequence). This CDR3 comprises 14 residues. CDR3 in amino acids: CSTPGSGVQNIQYF.

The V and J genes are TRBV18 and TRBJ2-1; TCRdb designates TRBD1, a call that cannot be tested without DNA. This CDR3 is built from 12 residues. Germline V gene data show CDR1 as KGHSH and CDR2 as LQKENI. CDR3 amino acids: CASSPVRNEQFF.

The CDR3 here is CASSFSTLLNTDTQYF. This chain uses TRBV11-2 with TRBJ2-3. The V gene's germline CDR1 is SGHAT and CDR2 FQNNGV. The CDR3 covers 16 residues.

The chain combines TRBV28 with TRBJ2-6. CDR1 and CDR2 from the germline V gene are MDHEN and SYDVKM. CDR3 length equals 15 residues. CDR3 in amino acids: CASSFSGSGANVLTF. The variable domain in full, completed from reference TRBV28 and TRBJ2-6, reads DVKVTQSSRYLVKRTGEKVFLECVQDMDHENMFWYRQDPGLGLRLIYFSYDVKMKEKGDIPEGYSVSREKKERFSLILESASTNQTSMYLCASSFSGSGANVLTFGAGSRLTVL.

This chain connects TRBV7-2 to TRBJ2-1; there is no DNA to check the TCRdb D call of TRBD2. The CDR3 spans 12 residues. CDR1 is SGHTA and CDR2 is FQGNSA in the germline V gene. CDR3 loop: CASSRTSWEQFF.

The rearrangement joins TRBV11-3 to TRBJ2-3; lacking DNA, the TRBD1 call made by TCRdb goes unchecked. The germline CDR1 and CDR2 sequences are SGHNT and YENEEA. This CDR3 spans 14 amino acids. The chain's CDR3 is CASSFATGADTQYF.

CDR3 in amino acids: CASSLNLVDHTQYF. This chain uses TRBV7-9 with TRBJ2-3. CDR1 is SEHNR and CDR2 is FQNEAQ in the germline V gene (reference sequence). This CDR3 comprises 14 residues. The full variable domain, its missing parts supplied by reference TRBV7-9 and TRBJ2-3, is DTGVSQNPRHKITKRGQNVTFRCDPISEHNRLYWYRQTLGQGPEFLTYFQNEAQLEKSRLLSDRFSAERPKGSFSTLEIQRTEQGDSAMYLCASSLNLVDHTQYFGPGTRLTVL.

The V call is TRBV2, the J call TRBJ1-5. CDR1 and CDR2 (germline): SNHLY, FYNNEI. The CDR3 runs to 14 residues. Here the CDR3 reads CASRDGVSNQPQHF.

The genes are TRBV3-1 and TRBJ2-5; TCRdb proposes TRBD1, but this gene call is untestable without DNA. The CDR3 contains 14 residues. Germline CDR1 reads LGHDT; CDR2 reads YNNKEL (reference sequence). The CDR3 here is CASSLAPVRETQYF.

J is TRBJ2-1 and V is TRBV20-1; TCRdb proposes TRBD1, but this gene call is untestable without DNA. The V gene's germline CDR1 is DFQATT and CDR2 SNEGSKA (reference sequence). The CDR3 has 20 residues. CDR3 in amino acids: CSARAADRGPLAALKNEQFF.

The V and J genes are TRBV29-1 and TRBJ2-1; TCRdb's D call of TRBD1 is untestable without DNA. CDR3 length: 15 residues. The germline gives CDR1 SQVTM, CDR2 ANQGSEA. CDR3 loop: CSAGGAPSSYNEQFF.

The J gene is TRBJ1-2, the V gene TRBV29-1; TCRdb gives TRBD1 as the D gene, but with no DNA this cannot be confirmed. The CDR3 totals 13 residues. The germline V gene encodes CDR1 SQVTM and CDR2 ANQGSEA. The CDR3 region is CSVEAGQGAGYTF.